The source of this T cell receptor (beta chain) is a study of cytomegalovirus exposure and HLA in healthy donors. The study's findings and limits: Earlier analysis yielded a pattern in which most TCR beta V segments were productive about 87% or about 30% of the time. In a later analysis, V- and J-gene trimming of beta chains associated with a DCLRE1C missense variant, replicated independently.

With respect to this clone: The antigen remains undetermined. One junction end disagrees with the germline gene, perhaps due to a read error.

CDR3 length: 14 residues. Germline V lookup: CDR1 SEHNR, CDR2 FQNEAQ (reference sequence). The PCR had 60 Vbeta and 13 Jbeta primers. Generated by immunoSEQ multiplex PCR, the TCRdb table keeps only in-frame clones and is missing some. The sample lists about 170,000 clones; around 80% were seen once. The sequencing sample was made of PBMCs. The clonotype comes from a woman between 50 and 59 years old in good health and CMV-seropositive. This chain links TRBV7-9 with TRBJ2-7, with 8 positions matching TRBD2. The CDR3 coding sequence is TGTTCCAGCAGTTATAGCGGGATTTCCTACGAGCAGTACTTC. It codes for CSSSYSGISYEQYF.